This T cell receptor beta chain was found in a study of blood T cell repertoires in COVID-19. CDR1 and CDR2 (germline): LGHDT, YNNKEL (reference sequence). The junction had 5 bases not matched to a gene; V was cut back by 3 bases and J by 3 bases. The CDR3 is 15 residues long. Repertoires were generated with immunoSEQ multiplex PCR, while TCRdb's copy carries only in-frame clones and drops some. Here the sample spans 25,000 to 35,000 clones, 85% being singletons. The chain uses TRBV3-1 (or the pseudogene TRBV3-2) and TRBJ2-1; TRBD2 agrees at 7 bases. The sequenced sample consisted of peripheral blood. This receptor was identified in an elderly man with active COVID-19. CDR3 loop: CASSQASGDYNEQFF. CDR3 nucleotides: TGTGCCAGCAGCCAGGCCAGCGGGGACTACAATGAGCAGTTCTTC.